A selection of T cell receptor beta chains follows, all from one sample in a study of blood T cell repertoires in COVID-19. The protocol was immunoSEQ multiplex PCR, while the TCRdb copy is restricted to in-frame clones and leaves out a portion. Counted here are 97,000 or so clones, 80% to 85% occurring once; the ten biggest clones make up 4.1%. The specimen sequenced was peripheral blood. Receptors originate from a man aged 55 to 70 with acute or convalescent COVID-19. The CDR3 runs from the conserved cysteine through the conserved F or W. A D gene is named only where the DNA matches it firmly. Expanded clones are given a class, and other clones once, few, many or no size at all.

NA	17	TRBJ1-2	TRBV13	TRBD1	TGTGCCAGCAGCCTCGGGGTTGGGGCAGGGGGAGACTATGGCTACACCTTC	CASSLGVGAGGDYGYTF
NA	14	TRBJ1-5	TRBV7-2	TRBD1	TGTGCCAGCAGCTTAAGGGGGCCCTATCAGCCCCAGCATTTT	CASSLRGPYQPQHF
NA	14	TRBJ2-2	TRBV9	NA	TGTGCCAGCAGCGTAGAGGCTAGCGATCGGGAGCTGTTTTTT	CASSVEASDRELFF
NA	14	TRBJ2-7	TRBV7-9	TRBD1	TGTGCCAGCAGTCAACAGGGGGACTCCTACGAGCAGTACTTC	CASSQQGDSYEQYF
NA	20	TRBJ2-2	TRBV14	TRBD2	TGTGCCAGCAGCCAGGCCAAGAGACTAGCGGGGGCTCAGAACACCGGGGAGCTGTTTTTT	CASSQAKRLAGAQNTGELFF
NA	18	TRBJ2-5	TRBV7-2	TRBD2	TGTGCCAGCAGCTTCGGGGGATTAGGACTAGCGGCCCAAGAGACCCAGTACTTC	CASSFGGLGLAAQETQYF
NA	16	TRBJ2-2	TRBV11-2	NA	TGTGCCAGCAGCCCGAAACCGGGACTCAACACCGGGGAGCTGTTTTTT	CASSPKPGLNTGELFF
NA	16	TRBJ2-3	TRBV18	NA	TGTGCCAGCTCCGCGGGGGCTATCTCTAGCACAGATACGCAGTATTTT	CASSAGAISSTDTQYF
NA	11	TRBJ2-7	TRBV5-1	NA	TGCGCCAGCAGCCTAGACTACGAGCAGTACTTC	CASSLDYEQYF
few	12	TRBJ1-2	TRBV25-1	TRBD1	TGTGCCAGCAGGACAGGGGGCGCAGGCTACACCTTC	CASRTGGAGYTF
NA	14	TRBJ2-1	TRBV24-1	TRBD2	TGTGCCACCAGTGGGCGGGAGGGCCTGAATGAGCAGTTCTTC	CATSGREGLNEQFF
NA	13	TRBJ2-5	TRBV10-3	TRBD1	TGTGCCACCGTCAGGGGGCTTCAAGAGACCCAGTACTTC	CATVRGLQETQYF
NA	12	TRBJ2-4	TRBV3-1/TRBV3-2	TRBD2	TGTGCCAGCAGCCAGAGCGGGGTCATTCAGTACTTC	CASSQSGVIQYF
few	15	TRBJ2-5	TRBV5-1	NA	TGCGCCAGCAGCTCGCAGTCCAGGGGAGGGGAGACCCAGTACTTC	CASSSQSRGGETQYF
NA	13	TRBJ1-1	TRBV2	TRBD1	TGTGCCAGCCGGACAGGGGAGGGAACTGAAGCTTTCTTT	CASRTGEGTEAFF
NA	14	TRBJ1-4	TRBV5-1	NA	TGCGCCAGCAGCTCCAGGGTTGCGGATGAAAAACTGTTTTTT	CASSSRVADEKLFF
NA	15	TRBJ2-5	TRBV27	TRBD1	TGTGCCAGCAGTCCCCGGGACAGAAACCAAGAGACCCAGTACTTC	CASSPRDRNQETQYF
NA	15	TRBJ2-2	TRBV4-1	TRBD2	TGCGCCAGCAGCCTTCCTAGCGGAGCGGCCGGGGAGCTGTTTTTT	CASSLPSGAAGELFF
NA	13	TRBJ2-3	TRBV7-2	NA	TGTGCCAGCGGTCGACAGGGCACAGATACGCAGTATTTT	CASGRQGTDTQYF
NA	15	TRBJ2-2	TRBV7-2	NA	TGTGCCAGCAGCCCAACGGGAAGGTGGGCCGGGGAGCTGTTTTTT	CASSPTGRWAGELFF
NA	14	TRBJ1-5	TRBV2	TRBD1	TGTGCCAGCAGCGACCAGGGGGCAGGACAGCCCCAGCATTTT	CASSDQGAGQPQHF